The T cell receptor beta chain under discussion was sequenced for a study of blood T cell repertoires in COVID-19. Background on the study: Samples came from the United States, Italy and Spain, spanning acute and convalescent COVID-19.

Per the original data handling: Researchers report that nucleated cell counts were estimated from reference gene primer amplification. The repertoire was sequenced with immunoSEQ multiplex PCR; TCRdb's copy has only in-frame clones and lacks some. The DNA gave D and trimming, while V, J and clone size come from that table. The sample consists of 450,000 to 500,000 clones, 80% to 90% of them appearing once. V was cut by 5 bases and J by 6 bases, with 14 bases left in between. CDR1 is MNHNS, CDR2 SASEGT, per germline. This CDR3 is 14 amino acids long. This clone has only one observation. Sequencing was carried out using peripheral blood. This sequence was found in a human donor in a cohort sampled during active COVID-19. The genes are TRBV6-1 and TRBJ1-5, with D uncertain. The CDR3 is CASSSPGIGQPQHF. CDR3 coding DNA: TGTGCCAGCAGTTCGCCCGGGATTGGTCAGCCCCAGCATTTT.